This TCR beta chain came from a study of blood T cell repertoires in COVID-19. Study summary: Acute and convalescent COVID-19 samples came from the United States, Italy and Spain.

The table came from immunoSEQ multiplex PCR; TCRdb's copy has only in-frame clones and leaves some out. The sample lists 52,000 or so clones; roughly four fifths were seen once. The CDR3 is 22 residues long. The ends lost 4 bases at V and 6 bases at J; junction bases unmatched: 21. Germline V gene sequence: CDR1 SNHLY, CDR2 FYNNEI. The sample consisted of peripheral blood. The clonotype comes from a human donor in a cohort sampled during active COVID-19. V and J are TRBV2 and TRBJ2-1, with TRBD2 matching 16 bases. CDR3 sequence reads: CASSVPFLGGTSGGAKSNEQFF. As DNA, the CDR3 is TGTGCCAGCAGTGTCCCCTTCCTGGGGGGGACTAGCGGGGGGGCCAAATCCAATGAGCAGTTCTTC.